Following are 27 T cell receptor beta chains from one sample sequenced in a study of preoperative IRX-2 immunotherapy in early breast cancer. Described treatment: preoperative locoregional IRX-2 cytokine immunotherapy. Libraries were prepared by immunoSEQ multiplex PCR; TCRdb keeps only in-frame clonotypes and omits some of them. The repertoire holds roughly 99,000 clones, with roughly 88% as singletons. Source: tumor tissue, taken after IRX-2 immunotherapy. These receptors all come from a human donor with breast cancer.

This chain joins TRBV22-1 and TRBJ2-5; TRBD1, the table's D call, lacks a check against the DNA. TRBV22-1 is a pseudogene segment. This CDR3 spans 12 amino acids. The CDR3 DNA follows: TGTGCCAGCAGAGAGAGGGGGGAGACCCAGTACTTC. It yields the protein CASRERGETQYF.

The rearrangement uses TRBV6-8 and TRBJ1-6; D gene uncertain. The CDR3 runs to 15 residues. Germline CDR1 MNHGY, CDR2 SAAAGT. Trimming removed 1 base from V and 10 bases from J, with 14 bases in between. CDR3 protein: CASSYYGGLMSPLHF. DNA of the CDR3: TGTGCCAGCAGTTACTATGGCGGCCTAATGTCACCCCTCCACTTT.

This clone was observed a handful of times. V is TRBV11-3 and J is TRBJ1-4; D call uncertain. This CDR3 is built from 14 residues. V was trimmed by 5 bases and J by 3 bases, leaving 10 bases between them. The germline V gene has CDR1 SGHNT and CDR2 YENEEA. The CDR3 DNA reads TGTGCCAGCAGCCATGGGCGGGCTAATGAAAAACTGTTTTTT. As protein: CASSHGRANEKLFF.

V usage is TRBV7-1 and J usage is TRBJ2-7; the D gene is possibly TRBD2 (6 bases). Being an ORF, TRBV7-1 has a function that is uncertain. V was pared by 6 bases and J by 1 base, with 16 bases between. The CDR3 extends over 15 amino acids. CDR3 nucleotide sequence: TGTGCCAGCAGTTCGGCTGGGACTGTTTCCTACGAGCAGTACTTC. This translates into CASSSAGTVSYEQYF.

About this clone itself: One end of the junction varies from germline; a read error may be responsible. This chain connects TRBV6-8 to TRBJ1-1; 9 bases match TRBD1. The CDR3 is made up of 14 amino acids. Germline V gives CDR1 MNHGY, CDR2 SAAAGT. CDR3 nucleotides: TGTGCCAGCAGCCTTATCCCGGGACAGGGTGGCACTGTTTTT. Its translation: CASSLIPGQGGTVF.

The sample holds a few counts of this clone. The V and J genes are TRBV9 and TRBJ2-7, with 14 nucleotides matching TRBD2. The CDR3 totals 15 residues. Germline lookup yields CDR1 SGDLS and CDR2 YYNGEE. Trimming cost V 5 bases and J 7 bases; bases outside gene matches: 8. The CDR3 sequence is CASSLTSGGAVEQYF. The CDR3 nucleotides are TGTGCCAGCAGTCTGACTAGCGGGGGGGCCGTAGAGCAGTACTTC.

As concerns this clone: Germline is not matched at one junction end, which may reflect a read error. J is TRBJ2-5 and V is TRBV7-7, with D perhaps matching TRBD2 (6 bases). The CDR3 extends over 15 amino acids. CDR1 and CDR2 from the germline V gene are SSHAT and FNYEAQ (reference sequence). The CDR3 bases are TGTGCCAGAAGCTTCCCTAGCGCCTTCAAAGAGACCCAGTACTTC. It is translated as CARSFPSAFKETQYF.

As regards this clone: An unread or ambiguous base exists; X represents the residue it encodes. The gene calls are TRBV6-8 and TRBJ1-1; D is uncertain. The CDR3 totals 13 residues. Looked up from germline, CDR1 is MNHGY and CDR2 is SAAAGT. The V gene lost 5 bases and the J gene lost 1 base, with 8 bases spanning the gap. For the CDR3, the DNA is TGTGCCAGCAGTGMCGGGCAGAACACTGAAGCTTTCTTT. Translation: CASSXGQNTEAFF.

The CDR3 loop is CASSPSGGTSDGGRAFF. The CDR3 DNA is TGTGCCAGCTCACCAAGCGGGGGGACTTCGGATGGTGGACGAGCTTTCTTT. V is TRBV18 and J is TRBJ1-1, with a weak D call TRBD1 (5 bases). Germline values: CDR1 KGHSH, CDR2 LQKENI. The CDR3 is made up of 17 amino acids. The V gene lost 2 bases and the J gene lost 10 bases, with 26 bases spanning the gap.

This clone was recorded only once. The chain employs TRBV28 and TRBJ1-1; possibly TRBD1 for D (5 bases). Per germline, CDR1 MDHEN and CDR2 SYDVKM. The CDR3 runs 14 residues. V lost 5 bases and J 1 base, leaving 11 bases between the germline ends. Here the CDR3 reads CASSIQVKNTEAFF. DNA of the CDR3: TGTGCCAGCAGTATACAGGTTAAGAACACTGAAGCTTTCTTT.

This clone has only a few counts. This rearrangement joins TRBV7-7 to TRBJ2-7, with D perhaps matching TRBD1 or TRBD2 (5 bases each). CDR3 length equals 14 residues. Per the germline V gene, CDR1 is SSHAT and CDR2 is FNYEAQ (reference sequence). Trimming shortened V by 5 bases and J by 3 bases, and 14 bases separated the two germline ends. The CDR3 is CASSLDVGGYEQYF. In nucleotides, the CDR3 is TGTGCCAGCAGCCTAGACGTTGGGGGCTACGAGCAGTACTTC.

The rearrangement joins TRBV14 to TRBJ1-1; D ambiguous. V lost 0 bases and J lost 4, with 12 bases in between. The CDR3 runs 15 residues. Germline V gene data show CDR1 as SGHDN and CDR2 as FVKESK. CDR3: CASSQDRGFVTEAFF. CDR3 bases: TGTGCCAGCAGCCAAGATCGGGGTTTTGTCACTGAAGCTTTCTTT.

This sequence joins TRBV30 and TRBJ2-6, with D perhaps being TRBD1 or TRBD2 (6 bases each). Trimming took 2 bases from V and 5 from J, leaving 13 bases between them. The length of the CDR3 is 15 residues. Germline V lookup: CDR1 GTSNPN, CDR2 SVGIG (reference sequence). In DNA form, the CDR3 reads TGTGCCTGGAGTAGGGGGGCAGGGAGGGCCAACGTCCTGACTTTC. It specifies CAWSRGAGRANVLTF.

The V and J genes are TRBV29-1 and TRBJ2-2; a weak D match, TRBD2 (6 bases). The CDR3 is made up of 13 amino acids. Trimming removed 4 bases from V and 5 bases from J, with 11 bases in between. Germline CDR1 is SQVTM and CDR2 is ANQGSEA. The CDR3 region has the DNA TGCAGCGTTGGGTACAGCGGGACCGGGGAGCTGTTTTTT. Translation: CSVGYSGTGELFF.

J is TRBJ2-1 and V is TRBV18, with D perhaps given as TRBD1 or TRBD2 (5 bases each). The germline V and J ends were trimmed by 0 bases and 4 bases, with 10 bases remaining between them. This CDR3 has 15 amino acids. CDR1 and CDR2 (germline): KGHSH, LQKENI. In nucleotides, the CDR3 is TGTGCCAGCTCACCACCAGGGACGGCTTACAATGAGCAGTTCTTC. Its protein is CASSPPGTAYNEQFF.

The chain links TRBV29-1 to TRBJ1-4; D may be TRBD1 (6 bases). V was cut by 4 bases and J by 3 bases, with 9 bases left in between. The germline V gene has CDR1 SQVTM and CDR2 ANQGSEA. CDR3 length: 13 amino acids. This CDR3 reads CSVGGAPNEKLFF. The CDR3 bases are TGCAGCGTTGGGGGGGCACCTAATGAAAAACTGTTTTTT. Using reference TRBV29-1 and TRBJ1-4 for the parts outside the CDR3, the full variable domain is SAVISQKPSRDICQRGTSLTIQCQVDSQVTMMFWYRQQPGQSLTLIATANQGSEATYESGFVIDKFPISRPNLTFSTLTVSNMSPEDSSIYLCSVGGAPNEKLFFGSGTQLSVL.

The chain employs TRBV19 and TRBJ1-3, with D perhaps TRBD1 (5 bases). The CDR3 is 15 amino acids. The germline V gene encodes CDR1 LNHDA and CDR2 SQIVND (reference sequence). Trimming removed 4 bases from V and 4 bases from J, with 14 bases in between. The CDR3: CASSTRETVGNTIYF. The CDR3 DNA sequence: TGTGCCAGTAGTACTCGAGAGACAGTCGGAAACACCATATATTTT.

The chain is built from TRBV19 and TRBJ1-1, with 9 bases that match TRBD1. In germline, CDR1 is LNHDA, CDR2 SQIVND (reference sequence). The CDR3 contains 17 residues. V was clipped by 1 base and J by 2 bases; unmatched bases: 8. The CDR3 here is CASSIVPQGAGNTEAFF. CDR3 DNA: TGTGCCAGTAGTATAGTCCCACAGGGGGCGGGAAACACTGAAGCTTTCTTT.

In this sample, this clone turned up a few times. The chain has TRBV15 and TRBJ2-1, with 9 bases lining up with TRBD1. Germline trimming cut 6 bases from V and 2 bases from J; bases unmatched to any gene: 8. Germline V gene sequence: CDR1 LNHNV, CDR2 YYDKDF (reference sequence). This CDR3 is 16 amino acids long. CDR3 amino acids: CATSRSRDRAYNEQFF. The DNA of the CDR3 is TGTGCCACCAGTAGATCCCGGGACAGGGCCTACAATGAGCAGTTCTTC.

The V call is TRBV5-1, the J call TRBJ2-7; 8 bases fit TRBD1. Germline CDR1 is SGHRS and CDR2 is YFSETQ. This CDR3 comprises 14 residues. With 4 bases clipped from V and 3 bases from J, the junction kept 6 bases outside the gene matches. The CDR3 spells CASSPLGTGYEQYF. For the CDR3, the DNA is TGCGCCAGCAGCCCCCTCGGGACAGGCTACGAGCAGTACTTC.

The V call is TRBV25-1, the J call TRBJ1-4; 8 positions agree with TRBD1. The V and J ends lost 3 bases and 7 bases, in that order; junction bases with no gene match: 4. Germline V gene data show CDR1 as MGHDK and CDR2 as SYGVNS. The CDR3 extends over 14 amino acids. This CDR3 reads CASSEGQVGEKLFF. The CDR3 bases are TGTGCCAGCAGTGAGGGACAGGTTGGTGAAAAACTGTTTTTT.

The chain couples TRBV6-8 to TRBJ1-1; no firm D call. V lost 7 bases and J 4 bases, leaving 13 bases between the germline ends. There are 13 residues in the CDR3. Germline-derived CDR1 and CDR2 are MNHGY and SAAAGT. In DNA form, the CDR3 reads TGTGCCAGCACCGAAACCGGTACCACTGAAGCTTTCTTT. Translating it yields CASTETGTTEAFF.

The rearrangement uses TRBV6-4 and TRBJ1-1, with 10 bases that match TRBD1. V lost 8 bases to trimming and J lost 1 base; unmatched junction nucleotides: 4. CDR1 is MRHNA and CDR2 is SNTAGT in the germline V gene. The CDR3 length is 14 residues. CDR3: CASLRDRGNTEAFF. The CDR3 coding sequence is TGTGCCAGCCTACGGGACAGGGGGAACACTGAAGCTTTCTTT.

This clone was detected only once. The gene calls are TRBV30 and TRBJ1-3; D is unresolved. CDR1 GTSNPN and CDR2 SVGIG come from the germline V gene (reference sequence). The CDR3 spans 15 residues. Trimming removed 0 bases from V and 0 bases from J, with 9 bases in between. CDR3 loop: CAWSVSGSSGNTIYF. DNA of the CDR3: TGTGCCTGGAGTGTATCCGGAAGCTCTGGAAACACCATATATTTT.

This clone was seen just once. The rearrangement links TRBV18 to TRBJ2-7, with D tentatively TRBD2 (5 bases). This CDR3 spans 16 amino acids. CDR1 is KGHSH and CDR2 is LQKENI in the germline V gene. The germline V and J ends were trimmed by 3 bases and 3 bases, with 18 bases remaining between them. DNA of the CDR3: TGTGCCAGCTCACCCACCCCCGGGATAAAACACTACGAGCAGTACTTC. It specifies CASSPTPGIKHYEQYF.

This rearrangement joins TRBV12-5 to TRBJ1-6; the D gene is possibly TRBD1 (5 bases). This CDR3 has 12 residues. The germline gives CDR1 LGHNT, CDR2 FRNRAP. V was pared by 7 bases and J by 9 bases, with 10 bases between. The chain's CDR3 is CASAPGGSPLHF. DNA of the CDR3: TGTGCTAGTGCCCCCGGGGGTTCACCCCTCCACTTT.

This rearrangement joins TRBV28 to TRBJ1-2; TRBD1 matches at 7 bases. The ends lost 6 bases at V and 7 bases at J; junction bases unmatched: 11. Germline lookup yields CDR1 MDHEN and CDR2 SYDVKM. CDR3 length equals 14 residues. The CDR3 region is CASSETGPGGGYTF. For the CDR3, the DNA is TGTGCCAGCAGCGAGACAGGGCCTGGGGGTGGCTACACCTTC.